This passage covers 21 T cell receptor beta chains from one sample sequenced in a study of identical twins. TCRdb processed the 5' RACE reads anew with MiXCR; each CDR3 protein has one entry. The sample includes about 280,000 distinct CDR3 sequences, about 8.3% of them seen just once. The sample also formed part of further work on yellow fever vaccine responses in identical twins.

The sample comprised memory (CD45RO+) T cells sorted from blood. Receptors originate from a woman between 18 and 29 years old in good health.

This clonotype has ten or more counts. This chain links TRBV9 with TRBJ2-3; D is unclear. Trimming stripped 3 bases from V and 2 bases from J, with 7 bases between. Germline V gene sequence: CDR1 SGDLS, CDR2 YYNGEE. The CDR3 loop spans 13 amino acids. As DNA, the CDR3 is TGTGCCAGCAGCGCGGGCTCCACAGATACGCAGTATTTT. Its translation: CASSAGSTDTQYF. Full variable domain (missing parts from reference TRBV9 and TRBJ2-3): DSGVTQTPKHLITATGQRVTLRCSPRSGDLSVYWYQQSLDQGLQFLIQYYNGEERAKGNILERFSAQQFPDLHSELNLSSLELGDSALYFCASSAGSTDTQYFGPGTRLTVL.

This clonotype has only a few counts. The chain carries TRBV28 and TRBJ2-1; a weak D match, TRBD1 (5 bases). The ends were cut back, 5 bases at V and 2 bases at J, with 13 bases in the middle. Germline lookup yields CDR1 MDHEN and CDR2 SYDVKM. CDR3 size: 15 residues. Written as DNA, the CDR3 is TGTGCCAGCAGTCTACAGGCCCTCCCCTACAATGAGCAGTTCTTC. As protein: CASSLQALPYNEQFF.

This clonotype was counted ten times or more. The chain couples TRBV5-1 to TRBJ2-3; D ambiguous. Germline assignment: CDR1 SGHRS and CDR2 YFSETQ. This CDR3 spans 15 amino acids. V was shortened by 0 bases and J by 0 bases, with 8 bases between the two germline ends. The CDR3 region is CASSLGGASTDTQYF. Here the CDR3 DNA reads TGCGCCAGCAGCTTGGGTGGTGCTAGCACAGATACGCAGTATTTT.

This clonotype has at least ten counts. For the CDR3, the DNA is TGTGCCAGCAGTTCCCGGGACTACTCCTACGAGCAGTACGTC. It codes for CASSSRDYSYEQYV. The J gene is TRBJ2-7, the V gene TRBV12-3 or TRBV12-4; TRBD2 matches at 7 bases. Trimming cost V 4 bases and J 0 bases; bases outside gene matches: 3. The length of the CDR3 is 14 residues.

This rearrangement joins TRBV6-4 to TRBJ1-2; D call uncertain. The CDR3 contains 14 residues. V lost 4 bases, J lost 5 bases, and 14 bases lay in between. Germline V gives CDR1 MRHNA, CDR2 SNTAGT. The CDR3 loop reads CASSVSETHYGYTF. CDR3 DNA: TGTGCCAGCAGTGTTTCGGAAACCCATTATGGCTACACCTTC.

Ten or more counts support this clonotype. The chain employs TRBV20-1 and TRBJ2-3; TRBD2 matches at 7 bases. V shed 5 bases and J 7 bases; nucleotides not matched to a gene: 15. Germline assignment: CDR1 DFQATT and CDR2 SNEGSKA (reference sequence). This CDR3 has 15 amino acids. The chain's CDR3 is CSAPVGDYRGNTQYF. The CDR3 DNA follows: TGCAGTGCTCCCGTTGGGGACTACCGTGGGAATACGCAGTATTTT.

The chain uses TRBV10-3 and TRBJ2-7; TRBD1 matches at 9 bases. Germline values: CDR1 ENHRY, CDR2 SYGVKD. CDR3 size: 13 residues. J was trimmed by 7 bases and V by 10 bases; bases with no gene match: 11. The CDR3 loop reads CATSTGGSREQYF. The CDR3 DNA follows: TGTGCCACCTCGACAGGGGGTTCCCGGGAGCAGTACTTC.

This chain links TRBV7-9 with TRBJ1-1; D not resolved. Germline-derived CDR1 and CDR2 are SEHNR and FQNEAQ (reference sequence). This CDR3 has 12 amino acids. Trimming pared 5 bases from V and 2 bases from J, leaving 6 bases between. The CDR3, as DNA: TGTGCCAGCAGCGTCCCCAACACTGAAGCTTTCTTT. The encoded protein is CASSVPNTEAFF.

At least ten counts were recorded for this clonotype. The V gene is TRBV7-9, the J gene TRBJ2-3, with unresolved D. The CDR3 spans 14 residues. Trimming pared 2 bases from V and 1 base from J, leaving 7 bases between. Looked up from germline, CDR1 is SEHNR and CDR2 is FQNEAQ (reference sequence). The CDR3 nucleotides read TGTGCCAGCAGCTTATTTTCGGGCACAGATACGCAGTATTTT. This gives the protein CASSLFSGTDTQYF. The full variable domain, in which reference TRBV7-9 and TRBJ2-3 provide the parts outside the CDR3, is DTGVSQNPRHKITKRGQNVTFRCDPISEHNRLYWYRQTLGQGPEFLTYFQNEAQLEKSRLLSDRFSAERPKGSFSTLEIQRTEQGDSAMYLCASSLFSGTDTQYFGPGTRLTVL.

This rearrangement joins TRBV6-5 to TRBJ2-7; TRBD2 aligns across 8 bases. V shed 4 bases, J shed 2 bases, and the junction held 1 base outside the gene matches. This CDR3 comprises 13 residues. The germline V gene has CDR1 MNHEY and CDR2 SVGAGI. For the CDR3, the DNA is TGTGCCAGCAGTTGGGGACTAGCCTACGAGCAGTACTTC. This gives the protein CASSWGLAYEQYF.

This clonotype has just a few counts. The rearrangement joins TRBV20-1 to TRBJ1-1; D perhaps matches TRBD1 (5 bases). The CDR3 spans 13 residues. Germline loops: CDR1 DFQATT, CDR2 SNEGSKA (reference sequence). Trimming stripped 6 bases from V and 0 bases from J, with 11 bases between. CDR3 protein: CSARQTMNTEAFF. The DNA for the CDR3 is TGCAGTGCCCGACAGACAATGAACACTGAAGCTTTCTTT.

V is TRBV6-2 or TRBV6-3 and J is TRBJ1-5; 7 nucleotides line up with TRBD1. Germline lookup yields CDR1 MNHEY and CDR2 SVGEGT. The CDR3 totals 14 residues. With 4 bases clipped from V and 5 bases from J, the junction kept 5 bases outside the gene matches. The DNA for the CDR3 is TGTGCCAGCAGTTTGAGGGGGCTACATCAGCCCCAGCATTTT. It is translated as CASSLRGLHQPQHF.

This clonotype was found a few times. V gene TRBV7-7 combines with J gene TRBJ2-1, with D possibly TRBD2 on 7 matching bases. This CDR3 comprises 16 residues. Germline CDR1 and CDR2: SSHAT and FNYEAQ (reference sequence). The V end lost 1 base, the J end lost 7 bases, and 17 bases lay between the germline ends. The CDR3 spells CASSLDWGGGRNEQFF. In nucleotides, the CDR3 is TGTGCCAGCAGCTTAGATTGGGGAGGGGGTCGGAATGAGCAGTTCTTC.

This clonotype was seen a handful of times. The chain links TRBV10-3 to TRBJ2-5, with D perhaps being TRBD1 or TRBD2 (6 bases each). The CDR3 is 14 amino acids. Germline CDR1 ENHRY, CDR2 SYGVKD. V was shortened by 7 bases and J by 4 bases, with 16 bases between the two germline ends. The CDR3 sequence is CAINPGGMGETQYF. CDR3 nucleotide sequence: TGTGCCATCAACCCCGGGGGCATGGGAGAGACCCAGTACTTC.

This clonotype was seen ten or more times. V usage is TRBV6-1 and J usage is TRBJ2-1; D possibly matches TRBD1 or TRBD2 (6 bases each). The length of the CDR3 is 15 residues. Trimming cost V 3 bases and J 6 bases, with 15 bases left between them. Germline V gives CDR1 MNHNS, CDR2 SASEGT. The CDR3 is CASSDNLEGGNEQFF. Here the CDR3 DNA reads TGTGCCAGCAGTGATAATCTTGAGGGGGGCAATGAGCAGTTCTTC.

This clonotype was seen many times. The gene calls are TRBV5-1 and TRBJ2-1; 11 nucleotides line up with TRBD2. The CDR3 loop spans 15 amino acids. V lost 5 bases, J lost 4 bases, and 5 bases stayed unmatched. Germline V gives CDR1 SGHRS, CDR2 YFSETQ. The CDR3 sequence is CASSVGTSGYNEQFF. The DNA of the CDR3 is TGCGCCAGCAGTGTGGGGACTAGCGGATACAATGAGCAGTTCTTC.

The chain has TRBV20-1 and TRBJ1-5; D gene ambiguous. The ends were cut back, 4 bases at V and 5 bases at J, with 18 bases in the middle. This CDR3 is built from 15 residues. Germline-derived CDR1 and CDR2 are DFQATT and SNEGSKA (reference sequence). The CDR3 spells CSAKTRITGDQPQHF. As DNA, the CDR3 is TGCAGTGCTAAGACCCGCATAACCGGGGATCAGCCCCAGCATTTT.

Many counts were recorded for this clonotype. The chain joins TRBV5-1 to TRBJ1-4, with D perhaps TRBD1 (5 bases). Germline CDR1 reads SGHRS; CDR2 reads YFSETQ. CDR3 length equals 18 residues. With 4 bases removed from V and 1 base from J, the gap between germline ends came to 20 bases. In DNA form, the CDR3 reads TGCGCCAGCAGCACCGGACAACTCGGCCGCCTAACTAATGAAAAACTGTTTTTT. Translated: CASSTGQLGRLTNEKLFF.

This clonotype has ten or more counts. The J gene is TRBJ2-3, the V gene TRBV4-2; perhaps TRBD1 as D (5 bases). Deletions cut 1 base from V and 4 bases from J, with 9 bases between. Germline loops: CDR1 LGHNA, CDR2 YNFKEQ. CDR3 length: 14 amino acids. The CDR3 region is CASSQGGWADTQYF. The CDR3 bases are TGTGCCAGCAGCCAAGGGGGCTGGGCAGATACGCAGTATTTT.

At least ten counts were recorded for this clonotype. The chain uses TRBV24-1 and TRBJ2-2, with TRBD1 matching 7 bases. V lost 12 bases and J lost 5; bases outside the gene matches: 5. The CDR3 consists of 12 residues. CDR1 is KGHDR and CDR2 is SFDVKD in the germline V gene. Written as DNA, the CDR3 is TGTGCCGCATCACAGGGGACCGGGGAGCTGTTTTTT. Residues: CAASQGTGELFF.

This clonotype was counted many times. This chain connects TRBV3-1 to TRBJ2-1; tentatively, D is TRBD2 (6 bases). The CDR3 spans 15 residues. V lost 1 base, J lost 8 bases, and 15 bases lay in between. Germline V gene lookup returns CDR1 LGHDT and CDR2 YNNKEL (reference sequence). The CDR3 nucleotides read TGTGCCAGCAGCCAAGCGAGGGACTCGATTCATGAGCAGTTCTTC. Its protein is CASSQARDSIHEQFF.